Following are 2 T cell receptor beta chains from one sample sequenced in a study of patients and donors after allogeneic stem cell transplantation. One entry per CDR3 protein, called by TCRdb with MiXCR from the RT-PCR reads. The sample lists approximately 250,000 distinct CDR3 sequences, over 12% occurring once. The sequenced sample consisted of blood, either unsorted or a sorted T cell fraction (not recorded which). These receptors came from a human donor who was either an allogeneic HSCT recipient or a stem cell or donor lymphocyte infusion donor (not recorded which). It is not recorded whose cells these are; they may come from a transplant donor.

This chain links TRBV3-1 with TRBJ2-5, with TRBD2 matching 7 bases. Per the germline V gene, CDR1 is LGHDT and CDR2 is YNNKEL (reference sequence). This CDR3 is 16 amino acids long. The V gene end was trimmed by 1 base and the J gene end by 3 bases; junction bases not matched to a gene: 8. The CDR3 reads CASSQVGRAGEETQYF. CDR3 DNA: TGTGCCAGCAGCCAAGTAGGTCGTGCGGGGGAAGAGACCCAGTACTTC.

This clonotype has a count of ten or more. J is TRBJ2-1 and V is TRBV19, with a weak D call TRBD2 (6 bases). This CDR3 spans 15 amino acids. Germline CDR1 and CDR2: LNHDA and SQIVND (reference sequence). Deletions cut 5 bases from V and 3 bases from J, with 14 bases between. The CDR3 region has the DNA TGTGCCAGTAGTCAATTGGGGACTGTCTACAATGAGCAGTTCTTC. Protein: CASSQLGTVYNEQFF.